These 25 T cell receptor beta chains were all obtained from the same sample, sequenced in a study of T cell responses to AZD1222 COVID-19 vaccine. Clones were read by immunoSEQ multiplex PCR, and TCRdb kept only the in-frame ones, dropping some. The sample includes about 120,000 clones, roughly 87% of them seen just once. Sequencing was performed on peripheral blood, taken on day 0 of AZD1222 vaccination. The origin of the receptors is an adult in good health.

This chain joins TRBV5-6 and TRBJ1-1; TRBD1 aligns across 9 bases. CDR3 length: 14 residues. Unmatched junction bases numbered 4, after V lost 2 bases and J lost 5 bases. The germline V gene encodes CDR1 SGHDT and CDR2 YYEEEE. Here the CDR3 DNA reads TGTGCCAGCAGCTTAATACAGGGGGCGACTGAAGCTTTCTTT. It translates to CASSLIQGATEAFF.

V is TRBV7-3 and J is TRBJ2-2; a weak D match, TRBD1 (5 bases). V dropped 5 bases and J dropped 4 bases, with 14 bases sitting between them. The CDR3 runs to 15 residues. Per germline, CDR1 SGHTA and CDR2 FQGTGA. CDR3 coding DNA: TGTGCCAGCAGCCCCGGACATCACACCACCGGGGAGCTGTTTTTT. This sequence encodes CASSPGHHTTGELFF.

The chain recombines TRBV2 with TRBJ2-3, with D unclear. Looked up from germline, CDR1 is SNHLY and CDR2 is FYNNEI. The CDR3 totals 14 residues. V was clipped by 4 bases and J by 1 base, with 9 bases between them. The CDR3 coding sequence is TGTGCCAGCAGTGTCGGGCCGCGCACAGATACGCAGTATTTT. Protein sequence: CASSVGPRTDTQYF. Full variable domain (rest looked up from reference TRBV2 and TRBJ2-3): EPEVTQTPSHQVTQMGQEVILRCVPISNHLYFYWYRQILGQKVEFLVSFYNNEISEKSEIFDDQFSVERPDGSNFTLKIRSTKLEDSAMYFCASSVGPRTDTQYFGPGTRLTVL.

This rearrangement joins TRBV25-1 to TRBJ2-3, with D possibly TRBD2 on 5 matching bases. Germline V gene lookup returns CDR1 MGHDK and CDR2 SYGVNS. V lost 5 bases, J lost 3 bases, and 6 bases lay in between. CDR3 length equals 12 residues. CDR3: CASSWETDTQYF. Written as DNA, the CDR3 is TGTGCCAGCAGTTGGGAGACAGATACGCAGTATTTT.

This clone was picked up a small number of times. The chain couples TRBV24-1 to TRBJ2-1; 8 bases match TRBD2. This CDR3 spans 17 amino acids. The J segment lost 6 bases and the V segment lost 3 bases, leaving 12 bases of the junction unmatched. The germline CDR1 and CDR2 sequences are KGHDR and SFDVKD. Written as DNA, the CDR3 is TGTGCCACCAGTGATGCCACACTAGCGGCACCTTTCAATGAGCAGTTCTTC. Its protein is CATSDATLAAPFNEQFF.

The table lists this clone with a count of one. V and J are TRBV7-9 and TRBJ1-1, with D possibly TRBD1 on 6 matching bases. The CDR3 length is 16 residues. In germline, CDR1 is SEHNR, CDR2 FQNEAQ (reference sequence). V was cut by 5 bases and J by 1 base, with 17 bases left in between. The CDR3 nucleotides read TGTGCCAGCAGCCCCCCCAGGACAGATAAGAACACTGAAGCTTTCTTT. Translated, it gives CASSPPRTDKNTEAFF.

The chain joins TRBV27 to TRBJ2-1; tentatively, D is TRBD2 (6 bases). CDR1 MNHEY and CDR2 SMNVEV come from the germline V gene (reference sequence). V was trimmed by 6 bases and J by 4 bases, leaving 13 bases between them. The CDR3 length is 14 residues. DNA of the CDR3: TGTGCCAGCAGCCCGGAGGGCACTTACAATGAGCAGTTCTTC. It yields the protein CASSPEGTYNEQFF.

The V and J genes are TRBV6-2 or TRBV6-3 and TRBJ2-2; D is unclear. V was cut by 4 bases and J by 3 bases, with 6 bases left in between. The CDR3 has 13 amino acids. Germline CDR1 MNHEY, CDR2 SVGEGT. The CDR3 here is CASSSTDTGELFF. Written as DNA, the CDR3 is TGTGCCAGCAGTTCGACGGACACCGGGGAGCTGTTTTTT.

The rearrangement joins TRBV28 to TRBJ1-3; no clear D. Trimming pared 4 bases from V and 4 bases from J, leaving 8 bases between. The length of the CDR3 is 13 residues. Germline CDR1 and CDR2: MDHEN and SYDVKM. CDR3 nucleotide sequence: TGTGCCAGCAGTTCCTCTCAGGGAAACACCATATATTTT. Protein product: CASSSSQGNTIYF.

The rearrangement links TRBV19 to TRBJ2-3, with 10 bases that match TRBD2. The CDR3 loop spans 15 amino acids. V dropped 6 bases and J dropped 4; count of bases not matched to a gene: 7. Germline V CDR1 and CDR2: LNHDA, SQIVND (reference sequence). For the CDR3, the DNA is TGTGCCAGTAGGCTAGCGGGGGATTTTGCAGATACGCAGTATTTT. It encodes CASRLAGDFADTQYF.

This sequence joins TRBV25-1 and TRBJ1-6; D perhaps matches TRBD1 (6 bases). The germline V gene has CDR1 MGHDK and CDR2 SYGVNS. The CDR3 consists of 12 residues. Trimming stripped 6 bases from V and 12 bases from J, with 12 bases between. This CDR3 reads CASRVTGKPLHF. The CDR3, as DNA: TGTGCCAGCAGAGTTACAGGGAAACCCCTCCACTTT. Using reference TRBV25-1 and TRBJ1-6 for the parts outside the CDR3, the full variable domain is EADIYQTPRYLVIGTGKKITLECSQTMGHDKMYWYQQDPGMELHLIHYSYGVNSTEKGDLSSESTVSRIRTEHFPLTLESARPSHTSQYLCASRVTGKPLHFGNGTRLTVT.

This chain uses TRBV6-4 with TRBJ2-6; 7 positions match TRBD1. The CDR3 runs 16 residues. J lost 2 bases, V lost 4 bases, and 5 bases had no gene match. Germline values: CDR1 MRHNA, CDR2 SNTAGT. The CDR3 sequence is CASSADDRAGANVLTF. The CDR3 DNA is TGTGCCAGCAGTGCCGATGACAGGGCTGGGGCCAACGTCCTGACTTTC.

The gene calls are TRBV5-1 and TRBJ1-1; D may be TRBD1 (5 bases). Germline assignment: CDR1 SGHRS and CDR2 YFSETQ. The CDR3 totals 14 residues. V lost 4 bases to trimming and J lost 0 bases, with 10 bases between them. The CDR3 nucleotides are TGCGCCAGCAGCCCGGGACGGCTGAACACTGAAGCTTTCTTT. Residues: CASSPGRLNTEAFF. Combining the CDR3 with reference TRBV5-1 and TRBJ1-1 gives the whole variable domain KAGVTQTPRYLIKTRGQQVTLSCSPISGHRSVSWYQQTPGQGLQFLFEYFSETQRNKGNFPGRFSGRQFSNSRSEMNVSTLELGDSALYLCASSPGRLNTEAFFGQGTRLTVV.

The CDR3 region is CASAPLGGVYNSPLHF. In DNA, the CDR3 is TGTGCCAGCGCGCCGTTAGGGGGTGTCTATAATTCACCCCTCCACTTT. The chain is built from TRBV28 and TRBJ1-6; D might be TRBD1 (6 bases). Germline CDR1 reads MDHEN; CDR2 reads SYDVKM. The V end was cut by 8 bases, the J end by 3 bases, with 17 bases between. The CDR3 sequence is 16 residues long.

This clone was seen only once. The chain joins TRBV28 to TRBJ2-1, with D possibly TRBD1 on 6 matching bases. This CDR3 region has 18 residues. V was clipped by 1 base and J by 4 bases, with 20 bases between them. The germline V gene encodes CDR1 MDHEN and CDR2 SYDVKM. The CDR3 DNA sequence: TGTGCCAGCAGTTTATACCCTCTCGACTCGACAGGTTACAATGAGCAGTTCTTC. It yields the protein CASSLYPLDSTGYNEQFF. Together with reference TRBV28 and TRBJ2-1, the CDR3 gives the full variable domain: DVKVTQSSRYLVKRTGEKVFLECVQDMDHENMFWYRQDPGLGLRLIYFSYDVKMKEKGDIPEGYSVSREKKERFSLILESASTNQTSMYLCASSLYPLDSTGYNEQFFGPGTRLTVL.

The V gene is TRBV5-1, the J gene TRBJ2-7; maybe TRBD2 (5 bases). Germline V CDR1 and CDR2: SGHRS, YFSETQ. V lost 2 bases and J lost 5, with 11 bases in between. This CDR3 contains 13 residues. The CDR3 spells CASSLDFGNEQYF. Here the CDR3 DNA reads TGCGCCAGCAGCTTAGACTTCGGGAACGAGCAGTACTTC.

This sequence joins TRBV28 and TRBJ2-7; weak D call: TRBD2 (6 bases). This CDR3 is 14 amino acids long. The germline V gene encodes CDR1 MDHEN and CDR2 SYDVKM. V dropped 5 bases and J dropped 2 bases, with 13 bases sitting between them. The CDR3 loop reads CASSLRDLTYEQYF. Written as DNA, the CDR3 is TGTGCCAGCAGTCTCCGGGACTTAACCTACGAGCAGTACTTC.

V gene TRBV28 combines with J gene TRBJ1-1; D call uncertain. Germline CDR1 MDHEN, CDR2 SYDVKM. This CDR3 is 14 amino acids long. V lost 3 bases and J lost 4, with 12 bases in between. DNA of the CDR3: TGTGCCAGCAGTTTCACGGGTAAGAGCACTGAAGCTTTCTTT. Encoded protein: CASSFTGKSTEAFF.

The DNA for the CDR3 is TGTGCCAGCAGCCGGGGGGTAACAGATACGCAGTATTTT. This gives the protein CASSRGVTDTQYF. The rearrangement uses TRBV14 and TRBJ2-3, with D possibly being TRBD2 (6 bases). This CDR3 region has 13 residues. Trimming cost V 4 bases and J 3 bases, with 8 bases left between them. Germline lookup yields CDR1 SGHDN and CDR2 FVKESK.

This chain uses TRBV19 with TRBJ1-1; perhaps TRBD1 as D (5 bases). Germline CDR1 LNHDA, CDR2 SQIVND (reference sequence). The ends were cut back, 5 bases at V and 2 bases at J, with 12 bases in the middle. The CDR3 covers 14 residues. CDR3 in amino acids: CASSSLGGNTEAFF. For the CDR3, the DNA is TGTGCCAGTAGTTCCCTCGGGGGAAACACTGAAGCTTTCTTT. The full variable domain, rest sourced from reference TRBV19 and TRBJ1-1, is DGGITQSPKYLFRKEGQNVTLSCEQNLNHDAMYWYRQDPGQGLRLIYYSQIVNDFQKGDIAEGYSVSREKKESFPLTVTSAQKNPTAFYLCASSSLGGNTEAFFGQGTRLTVV.

This chain links TRBV6-5 with TRBJ2-5; D is unclear. Germline V gives CDR1 MNHEY, CDR2 SVGAGI. This CDR3 spans 13 amino acids. The V gene lost 6 bases and the J gene lost 2 bases, with 10 bases spanning the gap. CDR3 sequence (DNA): TGTGCCAGCAGCTCGACATGGCAAGAGACCCAGTACTTC. Its translation is CASSSTWQETQYF.

The chain carries TRBV18 and TRBJ1-5; the D gene is possibly TRBD1 (5 bases). The CDR3 runs to 15 residues. Trimming removed 1 base at V and 2 bases at J, with 9 bases between. CDR1 and CDR2 from the germline V gene are KGHSH and LQKENI. The CDR3 loop reads CASSPQGNGNQPQHF. The CDR3 bases are TGTGCCAGCTCACCACAGGGGAATGGCAATCAGCCCCAGCATTTT.

The chain couples TRBV7-8 to TRBJ1-3; D unresolved. CDR1 is SGHVS, CDR2 FQNEAQ, per germline. There are 11 residues in the CDR3. With 1 base removed from V and 7 bases from J, the gap between germline ends came to 2 bases. CDR3 sequence: CASSLGNTIYF. The CDR3 nucleotides are TGTGCCAGCAGCTTAGGGAACACCATATATTTT. Using reference TRBV7-8 and TRBJ1-3 for the parts outside the CDR3, the full variable domain is GAGVSQSPRYKVAKRGQDVALRCDPISGHVSLFWYQQALGQGPEFLTYFQNEAQLDKSGLPSDRFFAERPEGSVSTLKIQRTQQEDSAVYLCASSLGNTIYFGEGSWLTVV.

The V and J genes are TRBV27 and TRBJ2-1, with D uncertain. Germline values: CDR1 MNHEY, CDR2 SMNVEV (reference sequence). The CDR3 length is 12 residues. Deletions cut 5 bases from V and 5 bases from J, with 7 bases between. The CDR3 coding sequence is TGTGCCAGCAGTCCTTCAGACAATGAGCAGTTCTTC. Translated: CASSPSDNEQFF.

The chain uses TRBV19 and TRBJ1-6; D gene uncertain. Germline V lookup: CDR1 LNHDA, CDR2 SQIVND (reference sequence). V dropped 3 bases and J dropped 11 bases, with 20 bases sitting between them. The length of the CDR3 is 16 residues. CDR3 amino acids: CASSISVGRYQTPLHF. CDR3 bases: TGTGCCAGTAGTATTAGCGTAGGCAGGTATCAAACACCCCTCCACTTT.